These 14 T cell receptor beta chains came from one sample sequenced in a study of blood T cell repertoires in COVID-19. Repertoires were generated with immunoSEQ multiplex PCR, while TCRdb's copy carries only in-frame clones and drops some. The profile shows over 85,000 clones, about 90% of them singletons. Sequencing was performed on peripheral blood. Source of these receptors: a human donor with acute or convalescent COVID-19. The donor label of this sample is uncertain.

The J gene is TRBJ2-7, the V gene TRBV5-1; D uncertain. The V gene's germline CDR1 is SGHRS and CDR2 YFSETQ. The CDR3 is 12 residues long. With 4 bases removed from V and 0 bases from J, the gap between germline ends came to 5 bases. The CDR3 reads CASSLSSYEQYF. The CDR3 DNA sequence: TGCGCCAGCAGCCTTAGCTCCTACGAGCAGTACTTC.

Only one count was recorded for this clone. The rearrangement uses TRBV5-6 and TRBJ2-5; 12 positions match TRBD2. V trimming: 5 bases; J trimming: 6 bases; junction bases outside the gene matches: 8. Germline loops: CDR1 SGHDT, CDR2 YYEEEE. The CDR3 loop spans 15 amino acids. CDR3 sequence reads: CASSPSGGAGKTQYF. CDR3 in DNA: TGTGCCAGCAGTCCTAGCGGGGGGGCCGGGAAGACCCAGTACTTC.

The rearrangement joins TRBV5-1 to TRBJ2-1; 8 bases are a match to TRBD2. CDR1 SGHRS and CDR2 YFSETQ come from the germline V gene. The ends lost 0 bases at V and 6 bases at J; junction bases unmatched: 8. The CDR3 is 16 residues long. The CDR3, as DNA: TGCGCCAGCAGCTTGGAGCGGGGCGGGGGGAGCAATGAGCAGTTCTTC. Translating it yields CASSLERGGGSNEQFF.

The genes are TRBV5-5 and TRBJ2-2, with 12 nucleotides matching TRBD2. CDR1 is SGHKS, CDR2 YYEKEE, per germline (reference sequence). J lost 0 bases, V lost 4 bases, and 13 bases had no gene match. CDR3 length: 20 amino acids. The CDR3 region has the DNA TGTGCCAGCAGCAAAAAAATTCTAGCGGGGGGGATTTCGAACACCGGGGAGCTGTTTTTT. Amino acids: CASSKKILAGGISNTGELFF.

This clone was counted once. The chain uses TRBV5-4 and TRBJ2-7; 9 bases align to TRBD2. The CDR3 spans 16 residues. From germline, CDR1 is SGHNT and CDR2 YYREEE (reference sequence). The V and J ends lost 0 bases and 2 bases, in that order; junction bases with no gene match: 6. The CDR3, as DNA: TGTGCCAGCAGCTTGGTTAGCGGGGGCCCCCCCTACGAGCAGTACTTC. Amino acids: CASSLVSGGPPYEQYF.

The chain recombines TRBV28 with TRBJ2-7, with 7 bases that match TRBD1. Losses at the gene ends were 3 bases for V and 5 bases for J; bases not matched to a gene: 4. CDR3 length: 13 amino acids. Germline V gene data show CDR1 as MDHEN and CDR2 as SYDVKM. The CDR3 spells CASSLGQLHEQYF. The CDR3 DNA follows: TGTGCCAGCAGTTTGGGACAGCTACACGAGCAGTACTTC.

A single count supports this clone. The V and J genes are TRBV5-1 and TRBJ2-2, with 9 bases identical to TRBD1. V lost 4 bases, J lost 5 bases, and 9 bases stayed unmatched. CDR3 length: 16 residues. Germline CDR1 and CDR2: SGHRS and YFSETQ. Here the CDR3 reads CASSVQPGTGTGELFF. CDR3 coding DNA: TGCGCCAGCAGCGTACAACCCGGGACAGGGACCGGGGAGCTGTTTTTT.

The rearrangement links TRBV3-1 (or the pseudogene TRBV3-2) to TRBJ2-1, with D possibly being TRBD2 (5 bases). This CDR3 has 14 residues. Per the germline V gene, CDR1 is LGHDT and CDR2 is YNNKEL (reference sequence). V lost 5 bases and J 7 bases, leaving 15 bases between the germline ends. The CDR3 here is CASSEALVSNEQFF. In nucleotides, the CDR3 is TGTGCCAGCAGCGAAGCACTAGTCTCGAATGAGCAGTTCTTC.

This clone was seen a single time. The chain couples TRBV19 to TRBJ2-3; weak D call: TRBD1 (5 bases). The germline CDR1 and CDR2 sequences are LNHDA and SQIVND (reference sequence). The CDR3 has 15 amino acids. Trimming stripped 10 bases from V and 2 bases from J, with 19 bases between. The CDR3 DNA is TGTGCCACTCAAGGGGTGACAGAAATCACAGATACGCAGTATTTT. Translation: CATQGVTEITDTQYF.

J is TRBJ1-1 and V is TRBV19, with 7 bases lining up with TRBD1. The junction had 8 bases not matched to a gene; V was cut back by 9 bases and J by 7 bases. Per germline, CDR1 LNHDA and CDR2 SQIVND (reference sequence). The CDR3 is 12 amino acids. The CDR3 here is CASRQGVDEAFF. The CDR3 bases are TGTGCCAGCCGACAGGGTGTGGATGAAGCTTTCTTT.

The rearrangement uses TRBV5-6 and TRBJ2-1, with 10 positions matching TRBD2. CDR3 length equals 16 residues. The J segment lost 8 bases and the V segment lost 2 bases, leaving 10 bases of the junction unmatched. Germline CDR1 and CDR2: SGHDT and YYEEEE. CDR3 loop: CASSFGTSARRDEQFF. The CDR3 bases are TGTGCCAGCAGCTTCGGGACTAGCGCTCGGAGGGATGAGCAGTTCTTC.

The rearrangement links TRBV6-5 to TRBJ1-2; 8 nucleotides align to TRBD1. In germline, CDR1 is MNHEY, CDR2 SVGAGI. The ends lost 5 bases at V and 8 bases at J; junction bases unmatched: 10. The CDR3 contains 14 residues. CDR3 loop: CASSPTGGMWGYTF. The DNA of the CDR3 is TGTGCCAGCAGTCCCACAGGGGGAATGTGGGGCTACACCTTC.

This chain connects TRBV7-3 to TRBJ2-2, with a possible D match to TRBD1 (5 bases). The ends were cut back, 4 bases at V and 5 bases at J, with 8 bases in the middle. This CDR3 contains 13 residues. Germline CDR1 is SGHTA and CDR2 is FQGTGA. The CDR3 sequence: CASSSRGTGELFF. The CDR3, as DNA: TGTGCCAGCAGCTCAAGGGGTACCGGGGAGCTGTTTTTT. The full variable domain, with the rest looked up from reference TRBV7-3 and TRBJ2-2, is GAGVSQTPSNKVTEKGKYVELRCDPISGHTALYWYRQSLGQGPEFLIYFQGTGAADDSGLPNDRFFAVRPEGSVSTLKIQRTERGDSAVYLCASSSRGTGELFFGEGSRLTVL.

The gene calls are TRBV5-4 and TRBJ2-2; TRBD2 agrees at 7 bases. Looked up from germline, CDR1 is SGHNT and CDR2 is YYREEE (reference sequence). V was clipped by 3 bases and J by 2 bases; unmatched bases: 7. The CDR3 loop spans 16 amino acids. CDR3 sequence: CASSSAAGPNTGELFF. CDR3 coding DNA: TGTGCCAGCAGCTCCGCAGCGGGGCCTAACACCGGGGAGCTGTTTTTT.